The 16 T cell receptor beta chains below all came from one sample that was sequenced in a study of blood T cell repertoires in COVID-19. Generated by immunoSEQ multiplex PCR, the TCRdb table keeps only in-frame clones and is missing some. The sample has roughly 300,000 clones, 87% seen once. Sequencing input: peripheral blood. These TCRs come from a woman in her forties or fifties who had recovered from COVID-19.

This chain links TRBV11-3 with TRBJ2-2, with 7 bases fitting TRBD1. Unmatched junction bases numbered 5, after V lost 1 base and J lost 6 bases. The germline CDR1 and CDR2 sequences are SGHNT and YENEEA. The CDR3 contains 15 residues. The CDR3 loop is CASSLVGQGAGELFF. As DNA, the CDR3 is TGTGCCAGCAGCTTAGTCGGCCAGGGGGCCGGGGAGCTGTTTTTT.

The chain uses TRBV28 and TRBJ1-1; maybe TRBD1 (6 bases). This CDR3 is built from 14 residues. Trimming took off 5 bases at V and 1 base at J, with 11 bases between the two ends. Germline CDR1 MDHEN, CDR2 SYDVKM. CDR3 in DNA: TGTGCCAGCAGTCATCAACAGGGGAACACTGAAGCTTTCTTT. Translation gives CASSHQQGNTEAFF.

The chain is built from TRBV28 and TRBJ1-3, with D perhaps matching TRBD1 (5 bases). Trimming took off 7 bases at V and 5 bases at J, with 12 bases between the two ends. The germline CDR1 and CDR2 sequences are MDHEN and SYDVKM. This CDR3 contains 13 residues. In DNA, the CDR3 is TGTGCCAGCATCCAGGCAGGGAGAAACACCATATATTTT. This sequence encodes CASIQAGRNTIYF.

V usage is TRBV19 and J usage is TRBJ1-5; a possible D gene is TRBD1 (5 bases). This CDR3 contains 13 residues. Trimming took 0 bases from V and 14 from J, leaving 14 bases between them. Germline V gene sequence: CDR1 LNHDA, CDR2 SQIVND (reference sequence). CDR3 protein: CASSIESSKGEHF. CDR3 sequence (DNA): TGTGCCAGTAGTATAGAATCTTCAAAAGGGGAGCATTTT.

V is TRBV28 and J is TRBJ2-5; maybe TRBD2 (6 bases). CDR1 and CDR2 (germline): MDHEN, SYDVKM. The V and J ends lost 6 bases and 2 bases respectively, with 22 bases between them. The CDR3 has 17 amino acids. DNA of the CDR3: TGTGCCAGCAGCCCGTTCGTCGGGACGGGAGTTCAAGAGACCCAGTACTTC. This sequence encodes CASSPFVGTGVQETQYF.

The chain links TRBV30 to TRBJ2-1, with D tentatively TRBD2 (5 bases). The germline V gene encodes CDR1 GTSNPN and CDR2 SVGIG (reference sequence). This CDR3 contains 13 residues. V was pared by 2 bases and J by 4 bases, with 9 bases between. This chain's CDR3 is CAWSLGVYNEQFF. The CDR3 region has the DNA TGTGCCTGGAGTCTGGGAGTTTACAATGAGCAGTTCTTC.

V is TRBV4-2 and J is TRBJ1-3, with TRBD1 identical over 7 bases. CDR1 LGHNA and CDR2 YNFKEQ come from the germline V gene. V lost 1 base to trimming and J lost 4 bases; unmatched junction nucleotides: 1. This CDR3 is built from 14 residues. CDR3 coding DNA: TGTGCCAGCAGCCAAGTACAGGGGGGAAACACCATATATTTT. This codes for CASSQVQGGNTIYF.

The V gene is TRBV28, the J gene TRBJ1-1; no clear D gene. Trimming stripped 6 bases from V and 9 bases from J, with 17 bases between. Per the germline V gene, CDR1 is MDHEN and CDR2 is SYDVKM. The CDR3 runs 13 residues. CDR3 bases: TGTGCCAGCAGCATAAGGGAGACTTTAAAAGCTTTCTTT. Translated, it gives CASSIRETLKAFF. Full variable domain (remainder filled in from reference TRBV28 and TRBJ1-1): DVKVTQSSRYLVKRTGEKVFLECVQDMDHENMFWYRQDPGLGLRLIYFSYDVKMKEKGDIPEGYSVSREKKERFSLILESASTNQTSMYLCASSIRETLKAFFGQGTRLTVV.

V is TRBV11-2 and J is TRBJ1-2, with a possible D match to TRBD1 (5 bases). The CDR3 covers 16 residues. The germline V gene has CDR1 SGHAT and CDR2 FQNNGV. V was cut by 4 bases and J by 4 bases, with 19 bases left in between. The CDR3, as DNA: TGTGCCAGCAGCTCCCCCCGGCAGGGCGCTGCCTATGGCTACACCTTC. This sequence encodes CASSSPRQGAAYGYTF.

By frequency in the sample, this clone is large. The V gene is TRBV19, the J gene TRBJ2-1, with 12 bases fitting TRBD2. Germline CDR1 is LNHDA and CDR2 is SQIVND (reference sequence). V trimming: 3 bases; J trimming: 3 bases; junction bases outside the gene matches: 0. This CDR3 contains 15 residues. CDR3 sequence (DNA): TGTGCCAGTAGTATGACTAGCGGGAGCTACAATGAGCAGTTCTTC. Its protein product is CASSMTSGSYNEQFF.

This rearrangement joins TRBV27 to TRBJ2-3; 8 bases map to TRBD2. Looked up from germline, CDR1 is MNHEY and CDR2 is SMNVEV (reference sequence). Germline trimming cut 7 bases from V and 11 bases from J; bases unmatched to any gene: 11. The CDR3 spans 13 residues. CDR3: CASTSAGTRMQYF. CDR3 coding DNA: TGTGCCAGCACCTCCGCCGGGACTAGGATGCAGTATTTT.

The V and J genes are TRBV7-2 and TRBJ2-7; 7 bases are shared with TRBD2. CDR3 size: 15 residues. Germline lookup yields CDR1 SGHTA and CDR2 FQGNSA. Trimming took 5 bases from V and 3 from J; bases not matched to a gene: 10. DNA for the CDR3: TGTGCCAGCAGCCTAATCTCCAGCGGGGTCTACGAGCAGTACTTC. Translated: CASSLISSGVYEQYF.

This clone appeared a single time. This chain joins TRBV5-6 and TRBJ2-1; TRBD2 aligns across 10 bases. Germline values: CDR1 SGHDT, CDR2 YYEEEE. The ends lost 3 bases at V and 3 bases at J; junction bases unmatched: 3. There are 15 residues in the CDR3. CDR3 sequence (DNA): TGTGCCAGCAGCTATGGACTAGCGGTCTACAATGAGCAGTTCTTC. Amino acids: CASSYGLAVYNEQFF. Based on the CDR3 plus reference TRBV5-6 and TRBJ2-1, the full variable domain is DAGVTQSPTHLIKTRGQQVTLRCSPKSGHDTVSWYQQALGQGPQFIFQYYEEEERQRGNFPDRFSGHQFPNYSSELNVNALLLGDSALYLCASSYGLAVYNEQFFGPGTRLTVL.

The rearrangement links TRBV30 to TRBJ1-4; 8 bases fit TRBD1. The CDR3 length is 14 residues. V was pared by 2 bases and J by 8 bases, with 7 bases of the junction left unmatched. Germline assignment: CDR1 GTSNPN and CDR2 SVGIG (reference sequence). CDR3 loop: CAWSKGQGREKLFF. CDR3 in DNA: TGTGCCTGGAGTAAAGGACAGGGAAGGGAAAAACTGTTTTTT.

V is TRBV19 and J is TRBJ1-1, with 7 bases aligning to TRBD1. J lost 3 bases, V lost 4 bases, and 8 bases had no gene match. The CDR3 runs to 15 residues. Germline V gene lookup returns CDR1 LNHDA and CDR2 SQIVND (reference sequence). In DNA form, the CDR3 reads TGTGCCAGTAGTAGCCGACAGGGCAGGGACACTGAAGCTTTCTTT. The encoded protein is CASSSRQGRDTEAFF.

The V call is TRBV5-1, the J call TRBJ1-1, with a possible D match to TRBD1 (6 bases). The CDR3 has 15 residues. CDR1 SGHRS and CDR2 YFSETQ come from the germline V gene. V was clipped by 2 bases and J by 5 bases, with 16 bases between them. Written as DNA, the CDR3 is TGCGCCAGCAGCTTTTTGGGGGGGCGTTTGACTGAAGCTTTCTTT. Translation gives CASSFLGGRLTEAFF.